These 14 T cell receptor beta chains share one sample of origin, sequenced in a study of cytomegalovirus exposure and HLA in healthy donors. PCR used 60 Vbeta primers and 13 Jbeta primers. Using immunoSEQ multiplex PCR, the repertoire was profiled, and TCRdb retains in-frame clones only, with some absent. The repertoire holds some 130,000 clones, with around 80% as singletons. Sequenced: PBMCs. These receptors all come from a middle-aged woman in good health and CMV-seronegative.

This clone was detected once. The V gene is TRBV10-1, the J gene TRBJ1-1, with D unclear. V was cut by 11 bases and J by 1 base, with 14 bases left in between. Germline loops: CDR1 WNHNN, CDR2 SYGVQD (reference sequence). The CDR3 runs 13 residues. CDR3 bases: TGCGCCGGTCGTTTTTCGGGGAACACTGAAGCTTTCTTT. This encodes CAGRFSGNTEAFF.

V and J are TRBV6-5 and TRBJ1-1; TRBD1 agrees at 9 bases. This CDR3 spans 16 amino acids. J was trimmed by 5 bases and V by 2 bases; bases with no gene match: 9. Per germline, CDR1 MNHEY and CDR2 SVGAGI. CDR3 nucleotide sequence: TGTGCCAGCAGTTACCTACCACAGGGGGCCTGGACTGAAGCTTTCTTT. This translates into CASSYLPQGAWTEAFF.

V and J are TRBV15 and TRBJ2-1, with D uncertain. V was clipped by 0 bases and J by 7 bases, with 4 bases between them. Germline assignment: CDR1 LNHNV and CDR2 YYDKDF (reference sequence). The CDR3 spans 12 residues. For the CDR3, the DNA is TGTGCCACCAGCAGAGATCGGAATGAGCAGTTCTTC. It codes for CATSRDRNEQFF.

The rearrangement links TRBV5-6 to TRBJ2-7; TRBD2 is a possible D gene (5 bases). Germline assignment: CDR1 SGHDT and CDR2 YYEEEE. The CDR3 extends over 12 amino acids. V was trimmed by 4 bases and J by 2 bases, leaving 7 bases between them. Here the CDR3 reads CASSALAYEQYF. CDR3 bases: TGTGCCAGCAGCGCACTAGCCTACGAGCAGTACTTC.

This chain joins TRBV15 and TRBJ1-5, with TRBD1 as a possible D gene (6 bases). Between the trimmed V and J ends, which lost 3 bases and 3 bases, there was a span of 12 bases. Germline V gene data show CDR1 as LNHNV and CDR2 as YYDKDF (reference sequence). CDR3 length: 15 residues. In DNA, the CDR3 is TGTGCCACCAGCAGGTCGACAGGCTCCAATCAGCCCCAGCATTTT. Its translation: CATSRSTGSNQPQHF.

The genes are TRBV7-9 and TRBJ1-6; D not certain. V was cut by 2 bases and J by 7 bases, with 12 bases left in between. Germline values: CDR1 SEHNR, CDR2 FQNEAQ (reference sequence). The length of the CDR3 is 15 residues. The CDR3, as DNA: TGTGCCAGCAGCTTAAGGAACAGCCGGAATTCACCCCTCCACTTT. Translated, it gives CASSLRNSRNSPLHF. Looking up the rest from reference TRBV7-9 and TRBJ1-6 gives the full variable domain: DTGVSQNPRHKITKRGQNVTFRCDPISEHNRLYWYRQTLGQGPEFLTYFQNEAQLEKSRLLSDRFSAERPKGSFSTLEIQRTEQGDSAMYLCASSLRNSRNSPLHFGNGTRLTVT.

This chain joins TRBV4-3 and TRBJ1-5; 12 nucleotides agree with TRBD1. The germline CDR1 and CDR2 sequences are LGHNA and YSLEER. The V and J ends lost 7 bases and 0 bases, in that order; junction bases with no gene match: 7. The CDR3 sequence is 17 residues long. The CDR3 nucleotides are TGCGCCAGCACGGGGGGACAGGGGGCGGTTAGCAATCAGCCCCAGCATTTT. This sequence encodes CASTGGQGAVSNQPQHF.

The chain is built from TRBV28 and TRBJ2-3; D is uncertain. Germline V lookup: CDR1 MDHEN, CDR2 SYDVKM. The CDR3 loop spans 14 amino acids. Trimming cost V 2 bases and J 6 bases, with 12 bases left between them. The CDR3 spells CASSLRTVGDTQYF. For the CDR3, the DNA is TGTGCCAGCAGTTTAAGAACGGTGGGCGATACGCAGTATTTT.

The CDR3 DNA reads TGTGCCAGCAGCGAGTATATGAACACTGAAGCTTTCTTT. It codes for CASSEYMNTEAFF. V gene TRBV14 combines with J gene TRBJ1-1; D is uncertain. Germline values: CDR1 SGHDN, CDR2 FVKESK. The V and J ends lost 5 bases and 0 bases respectively, with 7 bases between them. This CDR3 has 13 residues.

This clone came up a few times. The chain recombines TRBV19 with TRBJ2-5; possible D gene TRBD1, 7 bases. The CDR3 covers 16 residues. V lost 4 bases and J lost 9, with 24 bases in between. From germline, CDR1 is LNHDA and CDR2 SQIVND (reference sequence). CDR3 DNA: TGTGCCAGTAGTACCAGGGGGGCAGCAAACCCGCTAGCCCAGTACTTC. It yields the protein CASSTRGAANPLAQYF. Full variable domain (outside the CDR3, taken from reference TRBV19 and TRBJ2-5): DGGITQSPKYLFRKEGQNVTLSCEQNLNHDAMYWYRQDPGQGLRLIYYSQIVNDFQKGDIAEGYSVSREKKESFPLTVTSAQKNPTAFYLCASSTRGAANPLAQYFGPGTRLLVL.

The V call is TRBV5-4, the J call TRBJ2-2, with D unclear. Germline assignment: CDR1 SGHNT and CDR2 YYREEE (reference sequence). The CDR3 spans 14 residues. Trimming removed 0 bases at V and 0 bases at J, with 3 bases between. The CDR3 coding sequence is TGTGCCAGCAGCTTGGACACGAACACCGGGGAGCTGTTTTTT. This encodes CASSLDTNTGELFF.

The genes are TRBV20-1 and TRBJ1-2; a weak D match, TRBD1 (5 bases). V was trimmed by 1 base and J by 7 bases, leaving 7 bases between them. Looked up from germline, CDR1 is DFQATT and CDR2 is SNEGSKA (reference sequence). There are 11 residues in the CDR3. CDR3 protein: CSARVRVGYTF. The CDR3 DNA reads as TGCAGTGCTAGAGTCAGGGTTGGCTACACCTTC.

The chain combines TRBV15 with TRBJ1-2; D is ambiguous. CDR3 length: 16 amino acids. CDR1 LNHNV and CDR2 YYDKDF come from the germline V gene (reference sequence). V was pared by 1 base and J by 3 bases, with 15 bases between. The CDR3 bases are TGTGCCACCAGCAGAGCAGCAAAACACGGAGACTATGGCTACACCTTC. Translated: CATSRAAKHGDYGYTF.

The chain couples TRBV14 to TRBJ1-2; D gene ambiguous. This CDR3 spans 12 amino acids. V was clipped by 3 bases and J by 5 bases, with 7 bases between them. The V gene's germline CDR1 is SGHDN and CDR2 FVKESK. The CDR3 sequence: CASSHTAYGYTF. For the CDR3, the DNA is TGTGCCAGCAGCCATACAGCTTATGGCTACACCTTC.